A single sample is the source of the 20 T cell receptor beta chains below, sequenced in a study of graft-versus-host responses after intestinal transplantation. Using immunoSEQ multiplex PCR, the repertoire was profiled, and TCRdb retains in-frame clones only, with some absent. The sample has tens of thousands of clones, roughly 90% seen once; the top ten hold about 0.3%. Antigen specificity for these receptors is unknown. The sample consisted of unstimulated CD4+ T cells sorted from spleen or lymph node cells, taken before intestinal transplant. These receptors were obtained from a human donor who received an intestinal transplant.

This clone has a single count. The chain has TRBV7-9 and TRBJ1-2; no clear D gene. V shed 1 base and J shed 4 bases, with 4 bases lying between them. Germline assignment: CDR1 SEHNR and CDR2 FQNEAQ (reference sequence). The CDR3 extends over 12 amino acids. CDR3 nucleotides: TGTGCCAGCAGCTTAGACGCCTATGGCTACACCTTC. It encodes CASSLDAYGYTF.

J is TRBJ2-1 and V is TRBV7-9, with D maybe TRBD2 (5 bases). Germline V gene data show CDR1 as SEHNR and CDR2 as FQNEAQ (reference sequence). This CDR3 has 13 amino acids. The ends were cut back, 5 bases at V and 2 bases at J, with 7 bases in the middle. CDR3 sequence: CASSLGTYNEQFF. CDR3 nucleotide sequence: TGTGCCAGCAGCCTCGGGACCTACAATGAGCAGTTCTTC.

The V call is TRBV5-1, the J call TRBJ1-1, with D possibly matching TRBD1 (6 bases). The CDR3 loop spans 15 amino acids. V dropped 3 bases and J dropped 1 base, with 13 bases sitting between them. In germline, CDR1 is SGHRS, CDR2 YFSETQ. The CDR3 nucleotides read TGCGCCAGCAGCTATCGAGGGGGATCGAACACTGAAGCTTTCTTT. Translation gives CASSYRGGSNTEAFF.

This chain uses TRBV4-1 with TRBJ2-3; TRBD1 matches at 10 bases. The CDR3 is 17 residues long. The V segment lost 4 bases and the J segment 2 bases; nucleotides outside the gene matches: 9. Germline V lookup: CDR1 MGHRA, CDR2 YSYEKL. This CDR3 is CASSRKTGQGVTDTQYF. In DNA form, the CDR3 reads TGCGCCAGCAGCCGAAAGACAGGACAGGGGGTCACAGATACGCAGTATTTT.

CDR3 amino acids: CASLDRDQPQHF. The CDR3 nucleotides are TGTGCCAGCCTCGACAGGGACCAGCCCCAGCATTTT. The gene calls are TRBV6-1 and TRBJ1-5; 7 positions agree with TRBD1. CDR3 length equals 12 residues. The trim removed 8 bases at V and 7 bases at J, leaving 5 bases unmatched. The germline CDR1 and CDR2 sequences are MNHNS and SASEGT.

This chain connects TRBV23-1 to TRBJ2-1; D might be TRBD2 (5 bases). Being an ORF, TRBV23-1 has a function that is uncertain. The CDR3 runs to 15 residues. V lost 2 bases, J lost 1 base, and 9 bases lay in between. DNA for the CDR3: TGCGCCAGCAGTCAAGGTGAGGGATCCTACAATGAGCAGTTCTTC. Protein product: CASSQGEGSYNEQFF.

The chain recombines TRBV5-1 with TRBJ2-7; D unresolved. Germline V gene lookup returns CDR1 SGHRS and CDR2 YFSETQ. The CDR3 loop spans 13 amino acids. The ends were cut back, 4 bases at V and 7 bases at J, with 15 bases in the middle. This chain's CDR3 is CASSEVGLTEQYF. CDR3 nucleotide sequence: TGCGCCAGCAGCGAAGTGGGGTTGACTGAGCAGTACTTC.

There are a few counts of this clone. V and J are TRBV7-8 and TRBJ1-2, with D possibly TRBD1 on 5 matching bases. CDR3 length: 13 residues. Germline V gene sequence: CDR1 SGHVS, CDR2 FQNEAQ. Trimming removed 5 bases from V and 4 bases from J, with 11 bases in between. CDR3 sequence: CASSPRVGYGYTF. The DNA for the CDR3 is TGTGCCAGCAGCCCCAGGGTAGGCTATGGCTACACCTTC. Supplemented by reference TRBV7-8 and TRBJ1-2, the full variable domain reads GAGVSQSPRYKVAKRGQDVALRCDPISGHVSLFWYQQALGQGPEFLTYFQNEAQLDKSGLPSDRFFAERPEGSVSTLKIQRTQQEDSAVYLCASSPRVGYGYTFGSGTRLTVV.

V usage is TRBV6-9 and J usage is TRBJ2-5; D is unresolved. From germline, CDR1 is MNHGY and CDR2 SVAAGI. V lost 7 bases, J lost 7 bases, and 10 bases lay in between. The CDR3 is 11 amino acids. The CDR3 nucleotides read TGTGCCAGCATCGTCGTCGGGACCCAGTACTTC. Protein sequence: CASIVVGTQYF.

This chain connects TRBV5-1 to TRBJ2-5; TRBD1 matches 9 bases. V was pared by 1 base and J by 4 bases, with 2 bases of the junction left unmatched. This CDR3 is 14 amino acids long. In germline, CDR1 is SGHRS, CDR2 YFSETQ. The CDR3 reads CASSLTTGGETQYF. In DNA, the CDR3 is TGCGCCAGCAGCTTGACGACAGGGGGAGAGACCCAGTACTTC. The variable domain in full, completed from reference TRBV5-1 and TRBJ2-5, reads KAGVTQTPRYLIKTRGQQVTLSCSPISGHRSVSWYQQTPGQGLQFLFEYFSETQRNKGNFPGRFSGRQFSNSRSEMNVSTLELGDSALYLCASSLTTGGETQYFGPGTRLLVL.

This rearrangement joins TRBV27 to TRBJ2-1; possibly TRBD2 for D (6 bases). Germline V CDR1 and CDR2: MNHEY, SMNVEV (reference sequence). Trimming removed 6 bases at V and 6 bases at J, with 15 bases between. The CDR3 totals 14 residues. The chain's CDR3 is CASSPGTLLNEQFF. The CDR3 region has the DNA TGTGCCAGCAGCCCGGGGACTTTGCTCAATGAGCAGTTCTTC.

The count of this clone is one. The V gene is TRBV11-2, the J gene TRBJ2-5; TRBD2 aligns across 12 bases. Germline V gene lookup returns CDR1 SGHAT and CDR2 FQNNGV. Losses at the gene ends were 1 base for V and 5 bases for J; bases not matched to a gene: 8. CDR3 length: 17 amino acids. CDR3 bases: TGTGCCAGCAGCTTAGGGGGAGGACTAGCGGGAAGGGAGACCCAGTACTTC. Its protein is CASSLGGGLAGRETQYF.

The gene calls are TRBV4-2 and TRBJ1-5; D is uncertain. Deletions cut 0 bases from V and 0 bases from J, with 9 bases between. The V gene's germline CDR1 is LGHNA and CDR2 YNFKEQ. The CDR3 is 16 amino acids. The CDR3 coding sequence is TGTGCCAGCAGCCAAGACCGGCCGTATAGCAATCAGCCCCAGCATTTT. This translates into CASSQDRPYSNQPQHF.

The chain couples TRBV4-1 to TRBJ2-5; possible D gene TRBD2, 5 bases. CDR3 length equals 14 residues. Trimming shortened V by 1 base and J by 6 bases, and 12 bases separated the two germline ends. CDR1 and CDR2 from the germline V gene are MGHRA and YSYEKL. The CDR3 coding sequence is TGCGCCAGCAGCCAAGGCCTACTAGGAAAGACCCAGTACTTC. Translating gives CASSQGLLGKTQYF.

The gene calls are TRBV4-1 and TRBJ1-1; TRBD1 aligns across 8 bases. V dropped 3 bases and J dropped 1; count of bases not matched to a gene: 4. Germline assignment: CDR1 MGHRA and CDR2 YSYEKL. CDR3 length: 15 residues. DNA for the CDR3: TGCGCCAGCAGCCAGCCGACAGGGGCGAACACTGAAGCTTTCTTT. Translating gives CASSQPTGANTEAFF.

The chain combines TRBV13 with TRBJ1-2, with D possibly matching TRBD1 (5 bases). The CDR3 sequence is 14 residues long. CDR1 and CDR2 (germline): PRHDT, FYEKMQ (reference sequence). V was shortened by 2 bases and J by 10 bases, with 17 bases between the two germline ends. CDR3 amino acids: CASSLTDRAEFYTF. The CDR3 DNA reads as TGTGCCAGCAGCTTAACTGACAGAGCAGAATTCTACACCTTC.

CDR3 in DNA: TGTGCCAGTCGGGGGCCAGGGGCCTCCTCTGGGGCCAACGTCCTGACTTTC. It encodes CASRGPGASSGANVLTF. The gene calls are TRBV19 and TRBJ2-6; tentatively, D is TRBD1 or TRBD2 (6 bases each). Germline V gene sequence: CDR1 LNHDA, CDR2 SQIVND (reference sequence). The CDR3 runs 17 residues. The ends were cut back, 8 bases at V and 0 bases at J, with 17 bases in the middle.

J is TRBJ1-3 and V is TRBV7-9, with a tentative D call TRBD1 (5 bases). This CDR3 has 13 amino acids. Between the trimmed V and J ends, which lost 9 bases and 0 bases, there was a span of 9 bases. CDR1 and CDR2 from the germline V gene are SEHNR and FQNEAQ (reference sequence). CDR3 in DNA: TGTGCCAGAGGACACCTCTCTGGAAACACCATATATTTT. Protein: CARGHLSGNTIYF. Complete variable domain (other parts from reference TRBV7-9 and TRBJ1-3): DTGVSQNPRHKITKRGQNVTFRCDPISEHNRLYWYRQTLGQGPEFLTYFQNEAQLEKSRLLSDRFSAERPKGSFSTLEIQRTEQGDSAMYLCARGHLSGNTIYFGEGSWLTVV.

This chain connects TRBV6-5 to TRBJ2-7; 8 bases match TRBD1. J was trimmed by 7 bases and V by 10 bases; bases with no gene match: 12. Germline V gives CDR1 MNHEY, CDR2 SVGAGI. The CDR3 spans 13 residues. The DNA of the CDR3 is TGTGCCATCAGCCCCGGACAGGGTGGGGAGCAGTACTTC. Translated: CAISPGQGGEQYF.

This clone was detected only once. CDR3 nucleotides: TGTGCCAGCAGTTACGGCGGGAGGGCCACATACAATGAGCAGTTCTTC. The encoded protein is CASSYGGRATYNEQFF. The chain joins TRBV6-5 to TRBJ2-1, with TRBD2 matching over 9 bases. The CDR3 consists of 16 residues. Germline V gene sequence: CDR1 MNHEY, CDR2 SVGAGI. The V segment lost 2 bases and the J segment 4 bases; nucleotides outside the gene matches: 6.